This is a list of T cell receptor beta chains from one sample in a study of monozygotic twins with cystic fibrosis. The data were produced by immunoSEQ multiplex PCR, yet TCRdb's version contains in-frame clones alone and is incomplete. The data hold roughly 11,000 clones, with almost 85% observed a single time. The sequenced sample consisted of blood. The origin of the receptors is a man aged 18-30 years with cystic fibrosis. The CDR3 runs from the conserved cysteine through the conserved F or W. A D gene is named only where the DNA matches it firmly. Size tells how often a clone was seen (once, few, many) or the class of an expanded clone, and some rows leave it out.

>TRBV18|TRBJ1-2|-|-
TGTGCCAGCTTCATGACAGGCTATGGCTACACCTTC
CASFMTGYGYTF
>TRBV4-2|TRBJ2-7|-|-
TGTGCCAGCAGCCAAGAATTCGGAACTAGAAACGAGCAGTACTTC
CASSQEFGTRNEQYF
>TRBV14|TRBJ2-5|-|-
TGTGCCAGCAGCCTATACACGGACCAAGAGACCCAGTACTTC
CASSLYTDQETQYF
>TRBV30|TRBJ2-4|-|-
TGTGCCTGGAGGGTGATGGGGTTAGAAAACATTCAGTACTTC
CAWRVMGLENIQYF
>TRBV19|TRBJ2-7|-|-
TGTGCCAGTAGTACCCAACCGGGACCGGCTTACGAGCAGTACTTC
CASSTQPGPAYEQYF
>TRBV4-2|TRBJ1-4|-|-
TGTGCCAGCAGCCAAGACCCGAGCGGGAGAGCAACTAATGAAAAACTGTTTTTT
CASSQDPSGRATNEKLFF
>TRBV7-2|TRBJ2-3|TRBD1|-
TGTGCCAGCAGCTTAGTAGGGGACAGGGGAGATACGCAGTATTTT
CASSLVGDRGDTQYF
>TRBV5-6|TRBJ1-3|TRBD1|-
TGTGCCAGCAGCTTATTCGACAGGGGAACTGGAAACACCATATATTTT
CASSLFDRGTGNTIYF
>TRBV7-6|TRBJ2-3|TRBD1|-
TGTGCCAGCAGTCCAACAGGGGGCAGGACAGATACGCAGTATTTT
CASSPTGGRTDTQYF
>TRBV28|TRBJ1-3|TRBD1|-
TGTGCCAGCAGCCTCAACAGGGGTAGCTCTGGAAACACCATATATTTT
CASSLNRGSSGNTIYF
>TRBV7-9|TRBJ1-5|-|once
TGTGCCAGCAGCTTAGAGGGAAGCAATCAGCCCCAGCATTTT
CASSLEGSNQPQHF
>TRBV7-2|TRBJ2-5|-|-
TGTGCCAGCAGCCGAGGGGTGGTGGAGGAGACCCAGTACTTC
CASSRGVVEETQYF
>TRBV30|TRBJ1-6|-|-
TGTGCCTGGAGCAGGGGTAGGGGTTCACCCCTCCACTTT
CAWSRGRGSPLHF
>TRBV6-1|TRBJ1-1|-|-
TGTGCCAGCAGCCCCATACAGGAGAAGAACACTGAAGCTTTCTTT
CASSPIQEKNTEAFF
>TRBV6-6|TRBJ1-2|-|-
TGTGCCAGCAGTCGTTTCAGGGATGGCTACACCTTC
CASSRFRDGYTF
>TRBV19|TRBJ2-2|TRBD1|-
TGTGCCAGTAAAGTCGGGGCCCCGAGGACAGGGGGTAACACCGGGGAGCTGTTTTTT
CASKVGAPRTGGNTGELFF
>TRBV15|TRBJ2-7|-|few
TGTGCCACCAGCGAATGGAGGACCTACGAGCAGTACTTC
CATSEWRTYEQYF
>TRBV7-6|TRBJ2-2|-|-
TGTGCCAGCAGCTTAGTTGCGGGGGCCCCGAACACCGGGGAGCTGTTTTTT
CASSLVAGAPNTGELFF
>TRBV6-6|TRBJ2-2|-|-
TGTGCCAGCATCCGGAACAGGGTTGCCGGGGAGCTGTTTTTT
CASIRNRVAGELFF
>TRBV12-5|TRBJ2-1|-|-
TGTGCTAGTGGTACACCGGAGGGCGGGGTTAATGAGCAGTTCTTC
CASGTPEGGVNEQFF
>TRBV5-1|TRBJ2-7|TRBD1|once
TGCGCCAGCAGCTTGGCGGGCGGGACAGGGGTTGCCTACGAGCAGTACTTC
CASSLAGGTGVAYEQYF
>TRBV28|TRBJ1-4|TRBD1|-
TGTGCCAGCAGCCTAACAGGGGGAGCAACTAATGAAAAACTGTTTTTT
CASSLTGGATNEKLFF
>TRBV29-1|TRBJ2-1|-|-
TGCAGCGTTTTAGCGGTCACCAGGCGTCTTGAGCAGTTCTTC
CSVLAVTRRLEQFF
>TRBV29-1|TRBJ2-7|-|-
TGCAGCGTTATAGGTAGCGTGACCTACGAGCAGTACTTC
CSVIGSVTYEQYF
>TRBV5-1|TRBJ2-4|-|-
TGCGCCAGCAGCTTGGCCTCAGGTTTTGGAAACATTCAGTACTTC
CASSLASGFGNIQYF
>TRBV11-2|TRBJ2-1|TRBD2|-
TGTGCCAGCAGCTTAGGCCGGGGCGGGGGGCACGGTGAGCAGTTCTTC
CASSLGRGGGHGEQFF
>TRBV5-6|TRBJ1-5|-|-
TGTGCCAGCAGCTTAAGGGGTCGCAATCAGCCCCAGCATTTT
CASSLRGRNQPQHF
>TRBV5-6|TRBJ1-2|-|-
TGTGCCAGCAGCTTATTCGACAGGACAAACTATGGCTACACCTTC
CASSLFDRTNYGYTF
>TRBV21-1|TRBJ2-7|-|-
TGTGCCAGCAGCAGTGGACAGGAGAGAGGCTACGAGCAGTACTTC
CASSSGQERGYEQYF
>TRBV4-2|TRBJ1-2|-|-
TGTGCCAGCAGCCAACGGAGCCTCGGGGGCTACACCTTC
CASSQRSLGGYTF
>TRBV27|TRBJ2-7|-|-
TGTGCCAGCAGTTTAACGCACCACCTAGTCGGGGGAAAAGGGTACGAGCAGTACTTC
CASSLTHHLVGGKGYEQYF
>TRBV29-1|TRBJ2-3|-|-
TGCAGCGTCGGCCGGCCCAGAAGGGATACGGCCACAGATACGCAGTATTTT
CSVGRPRRDTATDTQYF
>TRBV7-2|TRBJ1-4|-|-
TGTGCCAGCAGCACCCGTGAGCGGGTTGGTAATGAAAAACTGTTTTTT
CASSTRERVGNEKLFF
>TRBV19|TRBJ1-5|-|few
TGTGCCAGTAGTGGACAAGGTCCTTATCAGCCCCAGCATTTT
CASSGQGPYQPQHF
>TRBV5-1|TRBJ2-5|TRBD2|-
TGCGCCAGCAGCTTGGGACTAGCGGGTGGCAGAGGTGAAGAGACCCAGTACTTC
CASSLGLAGGRGEETQYF
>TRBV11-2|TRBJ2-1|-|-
TGTGCCAGCAGCCCATGGTTGCAGAACTACAATGAGCAGTTCTTC
CASSPWLQNYNEQFF
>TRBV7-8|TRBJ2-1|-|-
TGTGCCAGCAGCCAGAAGAATGAGCAGTTCTTC
CASSQKNEQFF
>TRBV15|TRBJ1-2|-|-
TGTGCCACCAGCAGAGATCGGGGGGCCGTATTCGGGTCATCGTCTAACTATGGCTACACCTTC
CATSRDRGAVFGSSSNYGYTF
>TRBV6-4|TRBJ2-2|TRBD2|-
TGTGCCAGCAGCCTTGCGGGGGGGAACACCGGGGAGCTGTTTTTT
CASSLAGGNTGELFF
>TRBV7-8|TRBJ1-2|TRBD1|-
TGTGCCAGCAGCGAGGGGACAGGGGGGAGCTACACCTTC
CASSEGTGGSYTF